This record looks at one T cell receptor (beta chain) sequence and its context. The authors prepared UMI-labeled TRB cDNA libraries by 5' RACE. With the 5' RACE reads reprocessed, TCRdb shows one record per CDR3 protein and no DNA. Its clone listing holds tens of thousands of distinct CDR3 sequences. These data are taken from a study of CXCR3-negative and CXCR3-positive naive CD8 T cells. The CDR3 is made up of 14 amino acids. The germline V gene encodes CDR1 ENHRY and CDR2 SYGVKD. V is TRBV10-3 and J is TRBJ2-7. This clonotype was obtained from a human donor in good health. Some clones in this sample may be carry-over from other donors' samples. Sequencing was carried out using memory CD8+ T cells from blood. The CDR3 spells CAISESTDPYEQYF.